A single sample gave rise to the 15 T cell receptor beta chains below, sequenced in a study of human T cells and chemical hapten exposure. Each CDR3 protein gets one entry after TCRdb re-called the RACE reads with MiXCR. In the table there are roughly 180,000 distinct CDR3 sequences, under 25% of which are singletons. Time point meaning: patch test 1, 2 weeks after DPC sensitization. Treatment described: therapeutic diphenylcyclopropenone sensitization with weekly scalp DPC. The input for sequencing was whole blood, taken in connection with sensitization to the hapten diphenylcyclopropenone (DPC). These receptors all come from a woman between 45 and 60 years old with alopecia areata. Some clones in this sample may be carry-over from other donors' samples.

This chain uses TRBV9 with TRBJ2-6; D is possibly TRBD1 or TRBD2 (5 bases each). V was trimmed by 3 bases and J by 2 bases, leaving 9 bases between them. CDR3 length: 15 residues. The germline V gene encodes CDR1 SGDLS and CDR2 YYNGEE. The CDR3 DNA sequence: TGTGCCAGCAGCGCGAGGGGTGCTGGGGCCAACGTCCTGACTTTC. Protein product: CASSARGAGANVLTF.

This clonotype was counted only a few times. The V gene is TRBV25-1, the J gene TRBJ2-4; 7 nucleotides match TRBD1. In germline, CDR1 is MGHDK, CDR2 SYGVNS. V trimming: 2 bases; J trimming: 5 bases; junction bases outside the gene matches: 6. The CDR3 covers 15 residues. The CDR3 reads CASSEEGQVQNIQYF. The CDR3 DNA reads TGTGCCAGCAGTGAAGAAGGACAGGTACAAAACATTCAGTACTTC. The whole variable domain, filled in from reference TRBV25-1 and TRBJ2-4, reads EADIYQTPRYLVIGTGKKITLECSQTMGHDKMYWYQQDPGMELHLIHYSYGVNSTEKGDLSSESTVSRIRTEHFPLTLESARPSHTSQYLCASSEEGQVQNIQYFGAGTRLSVL.

This rearrangement joins TRBV9 to TRBJ2-7; the D gene could be TRBD1 or TRBD2 (5 bases each). The V and J ends lost 6 bases and 4 bases respectively, with 11 bases between them. Germline CDR1 SGDLS, CDR2 YYNGEE. The CDR3 length is 12 residues. In nucleotides, the CDR3 is TGTGCCAGCACTTGGGACGGTTACGAGCAGTACTTC. Protein: CASTWDGYEQYF.

This clonotype was seen a handful of times. The J gene is TRBJ2-3, the V gene TRBV7-9; D is uncertain. Trimming stripped 5 bases from V and 2 bases from J, with 11 bases between. Germline V CDR1 and CDR2: SEHNR, FQNEAQ (reference sequence). The CDR3 has 14 residues. CDR3 protein: CASSPVGYTDTQYF. CDR3 DNA: TGTGCCAGCAGCCCGGTCGGATACACAGATACGCAGTATTTT.

This clonotype was seen a handful of times. This sequence joins TRBV2 and TRBJ2-2; 9 bases align to TRBD2. Per germline, CDR1 SNHLY and CDR2 FYNNEI. The J segment lost 2 bases and the V segment lost 7 bases, leaving 5 bases of the junction unmatched. The CDR3 is 15 residues long. The CDR3 here is CASTWLAGNTGELFF. The CDR3 DNA reads as TGTGCCAGCACGTGGCTAGCGGGAAACACCGGGGAGCTGTTTTTT. Together with reference TRBV2 and TRBJ2-2, the CDR3 gives the full variable domain: EPEVTQTPSHQVTQMGQEVILRCVPISNHLYFYWYRQILGQKVEFLVSFYNNEISEKSEIFDDQFSVERPDGSNFTLKIRSTKLEDSAMYFCASTWLAGNTGELFFGEGSRLTVL.

This clonotype was detected a few times. The chain recombines TRBV29-1 with TRBJ2-2; D is unresolved. CDR3 size: 14 residues. Deletions cut 4 bases from V and 1 base from J, with 10 bases between. Germline V lookup: CDR1 SQVTM, CDR2 ANQGSEA. The CDR3 spells CSVGRLENTGELFF. In nucleotides, the CDR3 is TGCAGCGTTGGCAGATTGGAGAACACCGGGGAGCTGTTTTTT.

The chain couples TRBV11-2 to TRBJ1-6, with D perhaps matching TRBD1 (5 bases). V was pared by 2 bases and J by 1 base, with 12 bases between. Germline CDR1 and CDR2: SGHAT and FQNNGV. This CDR3 is 17 amino acids long. CDR3 residues: CASSLNQGGSYNSPLHF. As DNA, the CDR3 is TGTGCCAGCAGCTTAAACCAGGGAGGGTCCTATAATTCACCCCTCCACTTT.

This clonotype has just a few counts. Germline is not matched at one junction end, which may reflect a read error. This chain links TRBV15 with TRBJ1-1; D not resolved. Per the germline V gene, CDR1 is LNHNV and CDR2 is YYDKDF (reference sequence). The CDR3 totals 13 residues. The CDR3 reads CATSRDPPTTLWF. CDR3 coding DNA: TGTGCCACCAGCAGAGATCCCCCGACAACCCTTTGGTTT.

The chain combines TRBV20-1 with TRBJ2-3, with D perhaps matching TRBD2 (6 bases). CDR1 is DFQATT, CDR2 SNEGSKA, per germline (reference sequence). V lost 0 bases and J lost 6, with 10 bases in between. The CDR3 is made up of 13 amino acids. The CDR3 reads CSAREPGLDTQYF. The CDR3 coding sequence is TGCAGTGCTAGAGAGCCGGGACTTGATACGCAGTATTTT.

The V gene is TRBV29-1, the J gene TRBJ2-5, with D possibly being TRBD2 (6 bases). The CDR3 is 13 amino acids. Germline loops: CDR1 SQVTM, CDR2 ANQGSEA. The V end was cut by 6 bases, the J end by 5 bases, with 16 bases between. CDR3 sequence (DNA): TGCAGCGTCGTCCTAGCGCCAGGGGAGACCCAGTACTTC. Protein: CSVVLAPGETQYF.

This clonotype was seen at least ten times. The CDR3 protein is CASSSGVEATPLHF. CDR3 sequence (DNA): TGTGCCAGCAGTTCTGGTGTGGAGGCAACACCCCTCCACTTT. The chain links TRBV6-5 to TRBJ1-6; D is undetermined. Germline V CDR1 and CDR2: MNHEY, SVGAGI. V was clipped by 4 bases and J by 11 bases, with 15 bases between them. The CDR3 loop spans 14 amino acids.

The CDR3 region has the DNA TGTGCCAGCAGCCCGGACAGGGTGCGGGGTGGCTACACCTTC. It yields the protein CASSPDRVRGGYTF. The chain combines TRBV7-2 with TRBJ1-2; TRBD1 agrees at 8 bases. The germline V gene has CDR1 SGHTA and CDR2 FQGNSA. With 5 bases clipped from V and 7 bases from J, the junction kept 9 bases outside the gene matches. The CDR3 length is 14 residues.

This clonotype has just a few counts. The CDR3 spells CASSLLAEDNEQFF. CDR3 sequence (DNA): TGTGCCAGCAGCTTGCTAGCGGAGGACAATGAGCAGTTCTTC. The chain links TRBV7-2 to TRBJ2-1; 7 bases are a match to TRBD2. V was clipped by 3 bases and J by 5 bases; unmatched bases: 4. Germline CDR1 reads SGHTA; CDR2 reads FQGNSA. The CDR3 loop spans 14 amino acids.

This chain links TRBV4-1 with TRBJ2-2; D unclear. The CDR3 is made up of 16 amino acids. CDR1 and CDR2 (germline): MGHRA, YSYEKL. Trimming left V 0 bases short and J 7 bases short, with 15 bases between. The CDR3 here is CASSQESRAVGGELFF. In DNA, the CDR3 is TGCGCCAGCAGCCAAGAAAGTAGAGCCGTAGGCGGGGAGCTGTTTTTT.

This clonotype appeared a few times. The gene calls are TRBV28 and TRBJ2-5, with 10 bases matching TRBD1. Germline V CDR1 and CDR2: MDHEN, SYDVKM. There are 15 residues in the CDR3. The junction had 3 bases not matched to a gene; V was cut back by 3 bases and J by 2 bases. The CDR3 here is CASSLDRGSQETQYF. The CDR3, as DNA: TGTGCCAGCAGTTTGGACAGGGGGTCTCAAGAGACCCAGTACTTC.